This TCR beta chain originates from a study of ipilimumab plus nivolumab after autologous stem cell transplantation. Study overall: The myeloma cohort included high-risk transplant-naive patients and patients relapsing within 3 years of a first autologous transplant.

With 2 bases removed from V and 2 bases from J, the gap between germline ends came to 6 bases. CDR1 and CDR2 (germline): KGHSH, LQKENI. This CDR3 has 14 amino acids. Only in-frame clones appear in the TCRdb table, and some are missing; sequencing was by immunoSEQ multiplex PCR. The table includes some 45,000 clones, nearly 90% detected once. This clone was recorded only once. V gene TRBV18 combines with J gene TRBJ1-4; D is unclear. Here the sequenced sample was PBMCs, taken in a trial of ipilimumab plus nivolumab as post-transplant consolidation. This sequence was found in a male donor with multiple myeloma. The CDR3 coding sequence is TGTGCCAGCTCACCAACGGACACTAATGAAAAACTGTTTTTT. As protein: CASSPTDTNEKLFF.